The rows below give T cell receptor beta chains drawn from one sample of a study of control samples from healthy donors and cancer patients. Sequencing was performed with immunoSEQ multiplex PCR; in TCRdb, only in-frame clones are kept and a portion is missing. There are 350,000 to 450,000 clones in the sample; around nine tenths occur only once, and 6% to 7% lies in the top ten. Material: PBMCs. These receptors all come from a man aged 40-55 years with head and neck cancer. CDR3s include the opening cysteine and the closing phenylalanine or tryptophan. D genes are given only for firm matches. Only some rows state a clone size, as once, few, many or a class for expanded clones.

V gene,clone size,D gene,J gene,CDR3 length,CDR3 DNA,CDR3 protein
TRBV28,.,.,TRBJ1-2,14,TGTGCCAGCAGTTTCTCCCCCGGGGCCGATGGCTACACCTTC,CASSFSPGADGYTF
TRBV5-6,.,TRBD1,TRBJ1-5,14,TGTGCCAGCAGCTTGGGCAGGGGGAGTGGGCCCCAGCATTTT,CASSLGRGSGPQHF
TRBV7-9,.,TRBD1,TRBJ2-7,15,TGTGCCAGCAGCCTCGGACAGGGGACCGCTCAGGAGCAGTACTTC,CASSLGQGTAQEQYF
TRBV5-6,.,.,TRBJ2-7,13,TGTGCCAGCACTTTGTCGGACTACTACGAGCAGTACTTC,CASTLSDYYEQYF
TRBV9,.,TRBD1,TRBJ2-7,20,TGTGCCAGCAGCCCATCAACGACCAGACCGGGACAGGGTGGTCCCTACGAGCAGTACTTC,CASSPSTTRPGQGGPYEQYF
TRBV28,.,.,TRBJ2-1,17,TGTGCCAGCAGTTTATTCCCCCGTCAGGGCCCCTACAATGAGCAGTTCTTC,CASSLFPRQGPYNEQFF
TRBV19,.,TRBD2,TRBJ2-3,21,TGTGCCAGTAGTCCTCGCCCGGGGTTTAAGGCGGGACTAGCATTTCCAGATACGCAGTATTTT,CASSPRPGFKAGLAFPDTQYF
TRBV5-6,few,.,TRBJ1-2,12,TGTGCCAGCAGCTTGGGAGCGTCGGGCTACACCTTC,CASSLGASGYTF
TRBV29-1,few,.,TRBJ2-7,14,TGCAGCGTTGACCCGAGCGGCAATGCGGCTCAGCAGTACTTC,CSVDPSGNAAQQYF
TRBV7-3,.,.,TRBJ2-2,16,TGTGCCAGCAGCTTAAGTGGCCCGGGGACCCCCGGGGAGCTGTTTTTT,CASSLSGPGTPGELFF
TRBV15,.,TRBD1,TRBJ1-5,22,TGTGCCACCAGCAGAGATTTTATGTTTTTAAGCTCAGGGGGCTTGTTAGCTCAGCCCCAGCATTTT,CATSRDFMFLSSGGLLAQPQHF
TRBV7-2,.,.,TRBJ1-1,13,TGTGCCAGCAGCGGGGGAGGGGACACTGAAGCTTTCTTT,CASSGGGDTEAFF
TRBV19,.,.,TRBJ2-2,14,TGTGCCAGTAGTATACAGGCGAACACCGGGGAGCTGTTTTTT,CASSIQANTGELFF
TRBV6-5,.,.,TRBJ2-5,14,TGTGCCAGCAGTTACAGCGGAGCAGGGGAGACCCAGTACTTC,CASSYSGAGETQYF
TRBV6-2/TRBV6-3,.,TRBD2,TRBJ2-7,14,TGTGCCAGCAGTTATCCCCGACTAGCACACGAGCAGTACTTC,CASSYPRLAHEQYF
TRBV9,.,TRBD1,TRBJ2-7,12,TGTGCCAGCAGCGGGGACAGCTACGAGCAGTACTTC,CASSGDSYEQYF
TRBV4-1,.,.,TRBJ2-1,15,TGCGCCAGCAGCCAAGGGTCCCTTGTAGACAATGAGCAGTTCTTC,CASSQGSLVDNEQFF
TRBV6-5,.,TRBD1,TRBJ1-1,13,TGTGCCAGCAGGGCAGGGGGACGGCCTGAAGCTTTCTTT,CASRAGGRPEAFF
TRBV7-7,.,TRBD2,TRBJ2-2,15,TGTGCTAGCAGTTCGGGACTAGCGCCCACCGGGGAGCTGTTTTTT,CASSSGLAPTGELFF
TRBV4-1,.,TRBD2,TRBJ2-1,19,TGCGCCAGCAGCCCAGCCGGGACTAGCGGGAGGGGGCGCGGGCATGAGCAGTTCTTC,CASSPAGTSGRGRGHEQFF
TRBV5-1,.,.,TRBJ1-2,13,TGCGCCAGCAGCTTGGGACAGAACTATGGCTACACCTTC,CASSLGQNYGYTF
TRBV7-3,.,.,TRBJ1-1,13,TGTGCCAGCAGCTCCCAGGGGAACACTGAAGCTTTCTTT,CASSSQGNTEAFF
TRBV28,.,TRBD2,TRBJ2-7,18,TGTGCCAGCAGTTTATCGGCGGGACTAGCGGGAGGTGCGGACGAGCAGTACTTC,CASSLSAGLAGGADEQYF
TRBV11-1,.,TRBD1,TRBJ1-1,14,TGTGCCAGCAGCTTAGGACAGGGGTTGAATCGAGCTTTCTTT,CASSLGQGLNRAFF
TRBV11-2,.,.,TRBJ2-2,18,TGTGCCAGCAGCTTAGGACTGGCAGGGGTCCCCCACACCGGGGAGCTGTTTTTT,CASSLGLAGVPHTGELFF
TRBV5-1,.,TRBD1,TRBJ1-1,13,TGCGCCAGCAGACAGGGGTTCGACACTGAAGCTTTCTTT,CASRQGFDTEAFF
TRBV9,.,TRBD2,TRBJ2-7,15,TGTGCCAGCAGCCCCCCCGGGAGGCTTCCCTACGAGCAGTACTTC,CASSPPGRLPYEQYF
TRBV28,.,TRBD1,TRBJ1-5,16,TGTGCCAGCAGCCCCCGGAGACAGGGACCTTCTCAGCCCCAGCATTTT,CASSPRRQGPSQPQHF
TRBV6-5,.,TRBD1,TRBJ2-2,14,TGTGCCAGCAGTCTAGGGACAGGTACCGGGGAGCTGTTTTTT,CASSLGTGTGELFF
TRBV5-6,.,.,TRBJ2-3,18,TGTGCCAGCAGCCCTCAGGTCCCCAGGGGTAAAAGCACAGATACGCAGTATTTT,CASSPQVPRGKSTDTQYF
TRBV7-9,.,TRBD1,TRBJ2-7,14,TGTGCCAGCAGCGGTGACAGGGAGAGGAACGAGCAGTACTTC,CASSGDRERNEQYF
TRBV28,.,.,TRBJ2-5,14,TGTGCCAGCAGTTTAATCACAGCCCAAGAGACCCAGTACTTC,CASSLITAQETQYF
TRBV6-5,.,.,TRBJ1-5,14,TGTGCCAGCAGTTACGAGGAACGGGGACAGCCCCAGCATTTT,CASSYEERGQPQHF
TRBV3-1/TRBV3-2,.,.,TRBJ1-1,14,TGTGCCAGCAGCCAAACTATCCTGAACACTGAAGCTTTCTTT,CASSQTILNTEAFF
TRBV27,.,TRBD2,TRBJ2-1,13,TGTGCCAGCAGTTTACCTAGCGGGTATGAGCAGTTCTTC,CASSLPSGYEQFF
TRBV7-3,.,.,TRBJ2-3,13,TGTGCCAGCAGCCCGCTCGGGGCAGATACGCAGTATTTT,CASSPLGADTQYF
TRBV7-8,.,.,TRBJ2-1,10,TGTGCCACCAGCCGGATGGAGCAGTTCTTC,CATSRMEQFF